This TCR beta chain was found in a study of T-cell reconstitution after alpha-beta-depleted transplantation in children. The V segment lost 6 bases and the J segment 2 bases; nucleotides outside the gene matches: 7. The CDR3 covers 18 residues. This clonotype was observed a few times. Unique molecular identifiers were used in preparing the TCRbeta library. TCRdb processed the PCR reads anew with MiXCR; each CDR3 protein has one entry. The sample includes 350,000 to 450,000 distinct CDR3 sequences, roughly 21% of them seen just once. The clonotype was recovered from a human donor who donated a stem cell graft to a child with acute myeloid leukemia. This specimen consisted of PBMCs from the stem cell graft donor, obtained from the stem cell graft. The chain combines TRBV12-3 or TRBV12-4 with TRBJ2-2; 15 bases line up with TRBD2. The CDR3 is CASRPPGLAGGNTGELFF. DNA of the CDR3: TGTGCCAGCAGACCACCGGGACTAGCGGGAGGTAACACCGGGGAGCTGTTTTTT.